The 21 T cell receptor beta chains listed next were all sequenced from one sample in a study of patients and donors after allogeneic stem cell transplantation. Each CDR3 protein is one row after TCRdb ran MiXCR on the RT-PCR reads. The sample holds under 95,000 distinct CDR3 sequences, less than 5% seen once. Sequenced input: blood, either unsorted or a sorted T cell fraction (not recorded which). These receptors all come from a human donor who was either an allogeneic HSCT recipient or a stem cell or donor lymphocyte infusion donor (not recorded which). It is not recorded whose cells these are; they may come from a transplant donor.

This clonotype has a count of ten or more. This chain uses TRBV25-1 with TRBJ1-1, with D unresolved. Looked up from germline, CDR1 is MGHDK and CDR2 is SYGVNS. V was trimmed by 5 bases and J by 1 base, leaving 11 bases between them. The CDR3 covers 14 residues. The CDR3 DNA reads TGTGCCAGCAGTACGGACGGGTCGAACACTGAAGCTTTCTTT. Its translation is CASSTDGSNTEAFF.

Ten or more counts support this clonotype. The rearrangement joins TRBV29-1 to TRBJ2-6; possibly TRBD1 for D (6 bases). Germline V gives CDR1 SQVTM, CDR2 ANQGSEA. The V end lost 4 bases, the J end lost 4 bases, and 14 bases lay between the germline ends. The CDR3 length is 15 residues. In nucleotides, the CDR3 is TGCAGCGTTGTCCTGCAGGGGACCGGGGCCAACGTCCTGACTTTC. Protein product: CSVVLQGTGANVLTF.

The chain is built from TRBV4-1 and TRBJ1-6; D remains ambiguous. The germline V and J ends were trimmed by 3 bases and 7 bases, with 13 bases remaining between them. The CDR3 is 15 residues long. From germline, CDR1 is MGHRA and CDR2 YSYEKL. The CDR3 loop is CASSQGTAANSPLHF. Written as DNA, the CDR3 is TGCGCCAGCAGCCAGGGAACGGCAGCGAATTCACCCCTCCACTTT.

This clonotype came up many times. V gene TRBV27 combines with J gene TRBJ2-6; D unresolved. Germline loops: CDR1 MNHEY, CDR2 SMNVEV (reference sequence). This CDR3 contains 13 residues. V was pared by 6 bases and J by 3 bases, with 6 bases between. CDR3 sequence reads: CASRWDGANVLTF. The CDR3 coding sequence is TGTGCCAGCAGGTGGGATGGGGCCAACGTCCTGACTTTC.

The rearrangement joins TRBV20-1 to TRBJ2-5; maybe TRBD2 (7 bases). Germline CDR1 DFQATT, CDR2 SNEGSKA (reference sequence). The CDR3 has 14 amino acids. The V gene lost 6 bases and the J gene lost 2 bases, with 16 bases spanning the gap. In DNA form, the CDR3 reads TGCAGTGCCCCAGGGGAGGGGTGGCAAGAGACCCAGTACTTC. Its protein is CSAPGEGWQETQYF.

The gene calls are TRBV24-1 and TRBJ2-5, with D unclear. The length of the CDR3 is 15 residues. Between the trimmed V and J ends, which lost 4 bases and 5 bases, there was a span of 16 bases. Looked up from germline, CDR1 is KGHDR and CDR2 is SFDVKD. The CDR3 reads CATSDARGPGETQYF. The CDR3 DNA sequence: TGTGCCACCAGTGACGCTAGAGGCCCTGGGGAGACCCAGTACTTC.

This chain joins TRBV4-1 and TRBJ2-1; D gene ambiguous. Germline V CDR1 and CDR2: MGHRA, YSYEKL. The CDR3 totals 11 residues. Trimming removed 2 bases from V and 7 bases from J, with 3 bases in between. CDR3 residues: CASSQMNEQFF. CDR3 bases: TGCGCCAGCAGCCAAATGAATGAGCAGTTCTTC.

There are many counts of this clonotype. The chain employs TRBV5-1 and TRBJ2-1, with D hard to call. There are 15 residues in the CDR3. Germline-derived CDR1 and CDR2 are SGHRS and YFSETQ. V was trimmed by 2 bases and J by 3 bases, leaving 12 bases between them. CDR3 in DNA: TGCGCCAGCAGCTTACAGTTTAGGGACTACAATGAGCAGTTCTTC. This gives the protein CASSLQFRDYNEQFF.

V is TRBV18 and J is TRBJ1-2; 10 positions match TRBD1. After removal of 4 bases from V and 8 bases from J, the junction contained 4 bases not matched to a gene. The CDR3 runs to 13 residues. The germline gives CDR1 KGHSH, CDR2 LQKENI. This CDR3 reads CASSLGTGDGYTF. In DNA, the CDR3 is TGTGCCAGCTCACTCGGGACAGGGGACGGCTACACCTTC.

This clonotype came up many times. The CDR3 here is CSAKGLAGVSTWADTQYF. Written as DNA, the CDR3 is TGCAGTGCCAAGGGACTAGCGGGAGTCTCCACTTGGGCAGATACGCAGTATTTT. The chain has TRBV20-1 and TRBJ2-3, with 14 bases lining up with TRBD2. The CDR3 covers 18 residues. Germline CDR1 DFQATT, CDR2 SNEGSKA (reference sequence). V dropped 6 bases and J dropped 4; count of bases not matched to a gene: 15.

This clonotype was counted a few times. The J gene is TRBJ2-1, the V gene TRBV6-2 or TRBV6-3; D ambiguous. Germline CDR1 and CDR2: MNHEY and SVGEGT. V lost 5 bases and J 10 bases, leaving 9 bases between the germline ends. This CDR3 has 11 residues. In nucleotides, the CDR3 is TGTGCCAGCAGTACCGTCAGGGAGCAGTTCTTC. This gives the protein CASSTVREQFF.

This clonotype was seen repeatedly, ten times or more. The CDR3 loop is CASSAPGQGRETQYF. The CDR3 DNA reads TGTGCCAGCAGCGCTCCGGGACAGGGGAGGGAGACCCAGTACTTC. The rearrangement joins TRBV6-1 to TRBJ2-5; 10 bases agree with TRBD1. Germline loops: CDR1 MNHNS, CDR2 SASEGT. The trim removed 6 bases at V and 5 bases at J, leaving 9 bases unmatched. The CDR3 has 15 amino acids.

In regard to this clonotype: A single base separates this from a much larger clone, so it may be a read error. The rearrangement links TRBV20-1 to TRBJ1-1; D ambiguous. Between the trimmed V and J ends, which lost 8 bases and 1 base, there was a span of 8 bases. CDR1 and CDR2 from the germline V gene are DFQATT and SNEGSKA (reference sequence). This CDR3 has 11 amino acids. In DNA form, the CDR3 reads TGCAGTAAGGGAACGAACACTGAAGCTTTCTTT. Translation: CSKGTNTEAFF.

This chain links TRBV18 with TRBJ2-3; D is ambiguous. Trimming shortened V by 6 bases and J by 4 bases, and 23 bases separated the two germline ends. There are 17 residues in the CDR3. Per the germline V gene, CDR1 is KGHSH and CDR2 is LQKENI. The CDR3, as DNA: TGTGCCAGCTCCCCGACAAGGTTGGGCTCAGTGCCAGATACGCAGTATTTT. It encodes CASSPTRLGSVPDTQYF.

In this sample, this clonotype turned up many times. J is TRBJ2-1 and V is TRBV20-1, with TRBD2 identical over 9 bases. The trim removed 0 bases at V and 14 bases at J, leaving 11 bases unmatched. This CDR3 has 14 amino acids. CDR1 and CDR2 (germline): DFQATT, SNEGSKA (reference sequence). CDR3 amino acids: CSAREGGGGPREFF. CDR3 DNA: TGCAGTGCTAGAGAGGGCGGGGGGGGACCTCGGGAGTTCTTC.

This clonotype has at least ten counts. The chain is built from TRBV7-9 and TRBJ1-1, with 7 bases lining up with TRBD1. The CDR3 consists of 14 residues. The V and J ends lost 4 bases and 3 bases, in that order; junction bases with no gene match: 5. CDR1 is SEHNR, CDR2 FQNEAQ, per germline (reference sequence). In nucleotides, the CDR3 is TGTGCCAGCAGCTCAAGACAGGGCGACACTGAAGCTTTCTTT. Protein product: CASSSRQGDTEAFF. The full variable domain, its missing parts supplied by reference TRBV7-9 and TRBJ1-1, is DTGVSQNPRHKITKRGQNVTFRCDPISEHNRLYWYRQTLGQGPEFLTYFQNEAQLEKSRLLSDRFSAERPKGSFSTLEIQRTEQGDSAMYLCASSSRQGDTEAFFGQGTRLTVV.

This clonotype was detected only a few times. V usage is TRBV5-6 and J usage is TRBJ1-3; D remains unclear. V lost 3 bases and J 4 bases, leaving 14 bases between the germline ends. The CDR3 is 15 amino acids. Germline CDR1 SGHDT, CDR2 YYEEEE. The CDR3 reads CASSSGPVGGNTIYF. CDR3 DNA sequence: TGTGCCAGCAGCTCCGGGCCCGTTGGCGGAAACACCATATATTTT. Full variable domain (rest looked up from reference TRBV5-6 and TRBJ1-3): DAGVTQSPTHLIKTRGQQVTLRCSPKSGHDTVSWYQQALGQGPQFIFQYYEEEERQRGNFPDRFSGHQFPNYSSELNVNALLLGDSALYLCASSSGPVGGNTIYFGEGSWLTVV.

This clonotype has a count of ten or more. The rearrangement uses TRBV19 and TRBJ1-5; 7 bases line up with TRBD1. The CDR3 contains 13 residues. The junction had 8 bases not matched to a gene; V was cut back by 6 bases and J by 9 bases. Germline CDR1 and CDR2: LNHDA and SQIVND (reference sequence). In nucleotides, the CDR3 is TGTGCCAGTAGGCCGACAGGGATTGCGCCCCAGCATTTT. It yields the protein CASRPTGIAPQHF.

This clonotype has at least ten counts. V usage is TRBV29-1 and J usage is TRBJ2-2; 8 positions agree with TRBD2. The germline V gene has CDR1 SQVTM and CDR2 ANQGSEA. The CDR3 is 13 amino acids. V lost 3 bases, J lost 7 bases, and 4 bases stayed unmatched. The CDR3 DNA reads as TGCAGCGTTGAGTCCGGGGGGGTCGGGGAGCTGTTTTTT. Encoded protein: CSVESGGVGELFF.

This clonotype was found many times. The V call is TRBV10-3, the J call TRBJ1-1, with 7 nucleotides matching TRBD1. CDR3 length: 13 amino acids. The ends lost 5 bases at V and 8 bases at J; junction bases unmatched: 8. In germline, CDR1 is ENHRY, CDR2 SYGVKD. CDR3 sequence reads: CAISSSGGLEAFF. CDR3 coding DNA: TGTGCCATCAGTAGTTCAGGGGGATTGGAAGCTTTCTTT.

This clonotype has more than one count but fewer than ten. The chain is built from TRBV20-1 and TRBJ1-5; no firm D call. The CDR3 is made up of 12 amino acids. Trimming removed 5 bases from V and 6 bases from J, with 11 bases in between. CDR1 and CDR2 (germline): DFQATT, SNEGSKA (reference sequence). In DNA, the CDR3 is TGCAGTGCTGCCACATGGGGTCAGCCCCAGCATTTT. Its protein is CSAATWGQPQHF.